Below are 32 T cell receptor beta chains sequenced from a single sample in a study of regulatory T cells in long-lasting Graves disease (dated by TCRdb to the early 2020s). Receptor libraries were prepared by multiplex PCR. These reads were obtained on an Illumina HiSeq 4000. TCR beta libraries were built with iRepertoire HTBI primers and Arm-PCR amplification of CDR3 regions. TCRdb redid the processing of the public reads, applying fastp at Q25 and MiXCR, and retained in-frame beta chains. Under each unique CDR3 protein, matching rows form one entry showing the most common genes and DNA. For this sample the table gives about 560,000 distinct CDR3 sequences, of which roughly 16% were detected only once. The ten largest clonotypes hold around 12% of the sample. Sample time point, as interpreted from the label and publication: newly diagnosed GD, antithyroid drugs for less than 3 months. RNA was extracted from PBMCs in TRIzol for both TCR sequencing and RNA sequencing.

This sample was also put to use in a study of T cells in Graves' hyperthyroidism and ophthalmopathy.

Sequenced here: peripheral blood mononuclear cells (PBMCs), sampled at new diagnosis, from a patient treated with antithyroid drugs. These receptors were collected from a young man with Graves disease. Donor details come from another sample of the same person, matched by shared clones.

The chain couples TRBV7-3 to TRBJ2-7, with 10 bases matching TRBD2. CDR1 and CDR2 (germline): SGHTA, FQGTGA. This CDR3 spans 15 amino acids. V shed 3 bases, J shed 5 bases, and the junction held 7 bases outside the gene matches. The DNA of the CDR3 is TGTGCCAGCAGCTTCCTAGCGGGAGATATCGACGAGCAGTACTTC. Translating gives CASSFLAGDIDEQYF.

V is TRBV4-1 and J is TRBJ2-7; 11 nucleotides align to TRBD2. CDR1 MGHRA and CDR2 YSYEKL come from the germline V gene. The CDR3 loop spans 19 amino acids. The V segment lost 3 bases and the J segment 2 bases; nucleotides outside the gene matches: 15. The CDR3 loop is CASSHYTGLAGSVTYEQYF. In nucleotides, the CDR3 is TGCGCCAGCAGCCACTATACAGGACTAGCGGGCTCCGTCACCTACGAGCAGTACTTC.

J is TRBJ2-1 and V is TRBV20-1; 8 bases map to TRBD2. The CDR3 has 16 residues. The ends lost 6 bases at V and 8 bases at J; junction bases unmatched: 18. Per germline, CDR1 DFQATT and CDR2 SNEGSKA (reference sequence). This CDR3 reads CSAPGGEFLSVYEQFF. CDR3 coding DNA: TGCAGTGCACCCGGGGGGGAGTTCTTATCTGTATATGAGCAGTTCTTC.

This clonotype came up many times. This rearrangement joins TRBV28 to TRBJ1-5; D uncertain. Trimming removed 7 bases at V and 3 bases at J, with 19 bases between. Germline CDR1 reads MDHEN; CDR2 reads SYDVKM. The CDR3 loop spans 16 amino acids. The chain's CDR3 is CASIHNHGLPNQPQHF. The CDR3 DNA reads TGTGCCAGCATCCATAACCACGGGCTACCCAATCAGCCCCAGCATTTT.

The CDR3 region is CASSGIGGNTIYF. Here the CDR3 DNA reads TGTGCCAGCAGTGGGATAGGGGGTAACACCATATATTTT. The J gene is TRBJ1-3, the V gene TRBV7-2, with D possibly TRBD1 on 6 matching bases. Trimming removed 6 bases from V and 7 bases from J, with 13 bases in between. The CDR3 loop spans 13 amino acids. Germline V gene data show CDR1 as SGHTA and CDR2 as FQGNSA.

This clonotype was seen many times. V usage is TRBV12-3 or TRBV12-4 and J usage is TRBJ1-1; TRBD1 aligns across 8 bases. This CDR3 has 14 residues. The trim removed 5 bases at V and 0 bases at J, leaving 2 bases unmatched. CDR3 in amino acids: CASSDRGMNTEAFF. CDR3 sequence (DNA): TGTGCCAGCAGTGACAGGGGTATGAACACTGAAGCTTTCTTT.

V usage is TRBV9 and J usage is TRBJ2-2, with 10 bases fitting TRBD2. In germline, CDR1 is SGDLS, CDR2 YYNGEE. This CDR3 region has 16 residues. Germline trimming cut 3 bases from V and 6 bases from J; bases unmatched to any gene: 8. The CDR3 region is CASSARLAGGAGELFF. The CDR3 region has the DNA TGTGCCAGCAGCGCTAGACTAGCGGGCGGGGCCGGGGAGCTGTTTTTT.

This clonotype has at least ten counts. The chain uses TRBV11-2 and TRBJ2-7; D not resolved. Germline lookup yields CDR1 SGHAT and CDR2 FQNNGV. V dropped 6 bases and J dropped 7 bases, with 22 bases sitting between them. This CDR3 contains 15 residues. CDR3 region: CASSRIFGRVHEQYF. CDR3 coding DNA: TGTGCCAGCAGTCGAATCTTCGGACGGGTACATGAGCAGTACTTC.

The chain joins TRBV12-3 or TRBV12-4 to TRBJ2-2; unclear D gene. This CDR3 has 15 residues. V was pared by 7 bases and J by 0 bases, with 12 bases between. Written as DNA, the CDR3 is TGTGCCAGCACCCTCGGGCTCTCGAACACCGGGGAGCTGTTTTTT. Residues: CASTLGLSNTGELFF.

This clonotype has a handful of counts. The genes are TRBV7-9 and TRBJ2-2; D ambiguous. CDR3 length: 14 amino acids. Germline loops: CDR1 SEHNR, CDR2 FQNEAQ (reference sequence). Between the trimmed V and J ends, which lost 1 base and 6 bases, there was a span of 9 bases. CDR3 loop: CASSLVRFSGELFF. The CDR3 coding sequence is TGTGCCAGCAGCTTAGTGCGGTTTTCCGGGGAGCTGTTTTTT.

This clonotype showed up just a few times. The gene calls are TRBV20-1 and TRBJ2-2; 7 positions match TRBD2. CDR3 length: 13 amino acids. V lost 6 bases, J lost 6 bases, and 7 bases stayed unmatched. From germline, CDR1 is DFQATT and CDR2 SNEGSKA (reference sequence). The CDR3 region is CSANGGGSGELFF. The DNA for the CDR3 is TGCAGTGCAAATGGGGGGGGGTCCGGGGAGCTGTTTTTT.

As for this clonotype: The germline gene is not matched at one end of the junction; a read error may be the cause. The rearrangement joins TRBV29-1 to TRBJ2-2, with TRBD2 identical over 8 bases. Looked up from germline, CDR1 is SQVTM and CDR2 is ANQGSEA. There are 14 residues in the CDR3. The CDR3 region has the DNA TGCAGCGTTCCCGGGACTAGTTATACCGGGGAGCTATTTTTT. Protein product: CSVPGTSYTGELFF.

The table lists this clonotype with many counts. The chain links TRBV5-1 to TRBJ1-1, with 10 bases that match TRBD1. V gave up 9 bases and J gave up 5 bases; unmatched junction bases: 4. Germline V gives CDR1 SGHRS, CDR2 YFSETQ. CDR3 size: 12 residues. The DNA of the CDR3 is TGCGCCACCGGACAGGGGGGAACTGAAGCTTTCTTT. Its protein product is CATGQGGTEAFF.

The chain combines TRBV25-1 with TRBJ1-5; D is unresolved. Trimming shortened V by 6 bases and J by 0 bases, and 9 bases separated the two germline ends. The CDR3 runs to 14 residues. Germline V gene sequence: CDR1 MGHDK, CDR2 SYGVNS. The CDR3 is CASRDRGSNQPQHF. Written as DNA, the CDR3 is TGTGCCAGCAGAGATCGGGGTAGCAATCAGCCCCAGCATTTT.

This chain links TRBV7-9 with TRBJ2-1; 7 positions agree with TRBD1. Germline lookup yields CDR1 SEHNR and CDR2 FQNEAQ (reference sequence). Unmatched junction bases numbered 18, after V lost 5 bases and J lost 8 bases. The length of the CDR3 is 17 residues. CDR3 loop: CASSPTDRAPWTDEQFF. The CDR3 coding sequence is TGTGCCAGCAGCCCCACCGACAGGGCTCCATGGACGGATGAGCAGTTCTTC.

The chain combines TRBV7-9 with TRBJ1-2; 8 positions match TRBD1. Germline V gene lookup returns CDR1 SEHNR and CDR2 FQNEAQ (reference sequence). V lost 4 bases to trimming and J lost 4 bases; unmatched junction nucleotides: 2. There are 13 residues in the CDR3. Here the CDR3 reads CASSSTGGYGYTF. CDR3 coding DNA: TGTGCCAGCAGCTCCACAGGGGGCTATGGCTACACCTTC.

Many counts were recorded for this clonotype. This chain links TRBV11-2 with TRBJ2-7; 9 nucleotides align to TRBD2. This CDR3 spans 16 amino acids. V shed 0 bases and J 4 bases; nucleotides not matched to a gene: 7. CDR1 and CDR2 (germline): SGHAT, FQNNGV. In DNA form, the CDR3 reads TGTGCCAGCAGCTTAGACGGGACTAGCTTTTCTTACGAGCAGTACTTC. Its protein product is CASSLDGTSFSYEQYF.

This clonotype turned up a few times. The chain combines TRBV9 with TRBJ2-3, with a tentative D call TRBD2 (5 bases). V was pared by 0 bases and J by 5 bases, with 7 bases between. The germline CDR1 and CDR2 sequences are SGDLS and YYNGEE. The CDR3 loop spans 13 amino acids. The CDR3 reads CASSVAGKDTQYF. In DNA, the CDR3 is TGTGCCAGCAGCGTAGCGGGAAAAGATACGCAGTATTTT.

This chain connects TRBV2 to TRBJ2-7; TRBD2 matches at 11 bases. This CDR3 spans 13 amino acids. The ends lost 10 bases at V and 6 bases at J; junction bases unmatched: 8. CDR1 SNHLY and CDR2 FYNNEI come from the germline V gene. This chain's CDR3 is CATTSGRTSEQYF. DNA for the CDR3: TGTGCCACCACTAGCGGGAGAACATCCGAGCAGTACTTC.

J is TRBJ2-1 and V is TRBV27, with 8 bases identical to TRBD2. Unmatched junction bases numbered 9, after V lost 4 bases and J lost 7 bases. Per the germline V gene, CDR1 is MNHEY and CDR2 is SMNVEV (reference sequence). This CDR3 has 15 residues. CDR3 loop: CASSSEAGDMNEQFF. CDR3 nucleotide sequence: TGTGCCAGCAGTTCGGAAGCGGGAGACATGAATGAGCAGTTCTTC.

Many counts were recorded for this clonotype. The gene calls are TRBV28 and TRBJ2-5, with 16 bases matching TRBD2. The CDR3 extends over 17 amino acids. Per germline, CDR1 MDHEN and CDR2 SYDVKM. The V segment lost 6 bases and the J segment 5 bases; nucleotides outside the gene matches: 9. Here the CDR3 reads CASSSNSGLAGGETQYF. In nucleotides, the CDR3 is TGTGCCAGCAGCTCTAACTCGGGACTAGCGGGAGGGGAGACCCAGTACTTC.

This clonotype was counted many times. The V call is TRBV12-3 or TRBV12-4, the J call TRBJ2-3, with D tentatively TRBD2 (5 bases). The CDR3 is made up of 15 amino acids. Trimming left V 4 bases short and J 7 bases short, with 18 bases between. The CDR3 DNA reads TGTGCCAGCAGTTCTCCAACGAGGAGGCTTTATACGCAGTATTTT. It is translated as CASSSPTRRLYTQYF.

This clonotype has a handful of counts. A read error is possible here, since a much larger clone lies one base away. The chain recombines TRBV12-3 or TRBV12-4 with TRBJ2-3, with TRBD1 as a possible D gene (5 bases). The DNA end is more similar to TRBJ1-5, so the J call may be wrong. The CDR3 spans 16 residues. CDR3 amino acids: CASSLAPGDGTDTQHF. CDR3 in DNA: TGTGCCAGCAGTTTAGCGCCGGGGGACGGCACAGATACGCAGCATTTT.

Many counts were recorded for this clonotype. V gene TRBV7-2 combines with J gene TRBJ2-7; TRBD2 aligns across 7 bases. Per the germline V gene, CDR1 is SGHTA and CDR2 is FQGNSA. V was clipped by 5 bases and J by 2 bases; unmatched bases: 6. The CDR3 has 14 amino acids. This CDR3 is CASSHPGGAYEQYF. The CDR3 DNA is TGTGCCAGCAGCCACCCTGGGGGGGCCTACGAGCAGTACTTC.

V is TRBV6-5 and J is TRBJ1-5; TRBD1 matches 8 bases. The germline gives CDR1 MNHEY, CDR2 SVGAGI. This CDR3 region has 17 residues. J was trimmed by 4 bases and V by 0 bases; bases with no gene match: 8. The chain's CDR3 is CASSYSRRQGANQPQHF. CDR3 coding DNA: TGTGCCAGCAGTTACTCGAGGCGCCAGGGGGCGAATCAGCCCCAGCATTTT.

In its sample, this clonotype was seen many times. The genes are TRBV20-1 and TRBJ1-3, with D possibly being TRBD1 (5 bases). The CDR3 contains 15 residues. Between the trimmed V and J ends, which lost 3 bases and 0 bases, there was a span of 12 bases. Germline CDR1 is DFQATT and CDR2 is SNEGSKA (reference sequence). The CDR3 nucleotides read TGCAGTGCTAGGGGGCAGGCACCCTCTGGAAACACCATATATTTT. This sequence encodes CSARGQAPSGNTIYF.

This clonotype occurred a few times. The chain uses TRBV6-4 and TRBJ2-7; D is perhaps TRBD2 (6 bases). Trimming stripped 5 bases from V and 10 bases from J, with 12 bases between. Germline assignment: CDR1 MRHNA and CDR2 SNTAGT. The CDR3 is 11 amino acids. CDR3 nucleotides: TGTGCCAGCAGTTTCCCGGGACTTCAGTACTTC. Its protein product is CASSFPGLQYF.

This clonotype was counted many times. This rearrangement joins TRBV12-5 to TRBJ1-5; no firm D call. Germline CDR1 reads LGHNT; CDR2 reads FRNRAP. The CDR3 extends over 13 amino acids. Trimming took off 1 base at V and 5 bases at J, with 6 bases between the two ends. The CDR3 here is CASGLEGDQPQHF. In nucleotides, the CDR3 is TGTGCTAGTGGTTTGGAGGGCGATCAGCCCCAGCATTTT. Complete variable domain (other parts from reference TRBV12-5 and TRBJ1-5): DARVTQTPRHKVTEMGQEVTMRCQPILGHNTVFWYRQTMMQGLELLAYFRNRAPLDDSGMPKDRFSAEMPDATLATLKIQPSEPRDSAVYFCASGLEGDQPQHFGDGTRLSIL.

The chain recombines TRBV6-5 with TRBJ1-5; D gene ambiguous. Germline loops: CDR1 MNHEY, CDR2 SVGAGI. Trimming removed 4 bases from V and 3 bases from J, with 7 bases in between. This CDR3 is built from 13 residues. The CDR3 region is CASSSATNQPQHF. CDR3 coding DNA: TGTGCCAGCAGTTCCGCCACCAATCAGCCCCAGCATTTT.

This clonotype showed up many times. This rearrangement joins TRBV20-1 to TRBJ1-2, with D perhaps matching TRBD1 (5 bases). Trimming shortened V by 0 bases and J by 2 bases, and 13 bases separated the two germline ends. Germline CDR1 is DFQATT and CDR2 is SNEGSKA (reference sequence). The CDR3 is made up of 15 amino acids. CDR3: CSARDPGRGNYGYTF. The DNA of the CDR3 is TGCAGTGCTAGAGATCCGGGAAGGGGCAACTATGGCTACACCTTC.

The chain is built from TRBV20-1 and TRBJ2-1, with D unresolved. CDR3 length equals 16 residues. Germline V CDR1 and CDR2: DFQATT, SNEGSKA (reference sequence). V shed 6 bases and J shed 0 bases, with 18 bases lying between them. The CDR3 DNA reads as TGCAGTGCGAAACCGAACCCCTCAAGCTCCTACAATGAGCAGTTCTTC. It encodes CSAKPNPSSSYNEQFF.

This clonotype was seen a few times. The chain's CDR3 is CSASNPTYYGYTF. In DNA, the CDR3 is TGCAGTGCCTCAAACCCGACCTACTATGGCTACACCTTC. The chain links TRBV20-1 to TRBJ1-2; no reliable D call. The CDR3 has 13 residues. V shed 6 bases and J shed 3 bases, with 14 bases lying between them. CDR1 is DFQATT, CDR2 SNEGSKA, per germline (reference sequence).